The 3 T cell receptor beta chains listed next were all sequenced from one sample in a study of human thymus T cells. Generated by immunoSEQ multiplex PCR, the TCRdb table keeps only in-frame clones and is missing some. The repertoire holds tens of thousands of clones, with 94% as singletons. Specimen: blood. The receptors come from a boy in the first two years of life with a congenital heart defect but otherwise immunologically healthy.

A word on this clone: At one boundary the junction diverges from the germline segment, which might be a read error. CDR3 loop: CASSQTSGGTGELFF. The CDR3 coding sequence is TGTGCTAGCAGCCAGACTAGCGGGGGAACCGGGGAGCTGTTTTTT. J is TRBJ2-2 and V is TRBV7-7; 12 bases align to TRBD2. There are 15 residues in the CDR3. CDR1 is SSHAT, CDR2 FNYEAQ, per germline (reference sequence).

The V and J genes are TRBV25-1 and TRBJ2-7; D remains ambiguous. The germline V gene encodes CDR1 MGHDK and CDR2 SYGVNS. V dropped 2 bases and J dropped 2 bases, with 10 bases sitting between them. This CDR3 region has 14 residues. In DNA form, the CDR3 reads TGTGCCAGCAGTGAAGAGGCCAGAACCTACGAGCAGTACTTC. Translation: CASSEEARTYEQYF.

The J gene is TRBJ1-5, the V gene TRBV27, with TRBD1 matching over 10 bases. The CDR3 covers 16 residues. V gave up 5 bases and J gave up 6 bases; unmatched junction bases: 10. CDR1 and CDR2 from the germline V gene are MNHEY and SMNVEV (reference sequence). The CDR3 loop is CASSRSGTGVRQPQHF. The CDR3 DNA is TGTGCCAGCAGTCGCTCCGGGACAGGGGTGCGTCAGCCCCAGCATTTT.